The rows below give T cell receptor beta chains drawn from one sample of a study of shared clonotypes between healthy human individuals. The repertoire was sequenced with immunoSEQ multiplex PCR; TCRdb's copy has only in-frame clones and lacks some. Here the sample spans about 2.1 million clones, 80% to 95% being singletons. The sample comprised naive CD8+ T cells from PBMCs. The source of these receptors is a young man in good health. Some clones in this sample may be carry-over from other donors' samples. Each CDR3 is given with its conserved first and last residue. The D gene is left open where the match is weak. A row's size may be missing; if present it is once, few, many or a size class.

j_call d_call clone_size v_call cdr3_length cdr3_nt cdr3_aa
TRBJ2-7 . . TRBV27 13 TGTGCCAGCAGTTTAACCGAAGGCCGCGAGCAGTACTTC CASSLTEGREQYF
TRBJ2-1 TRBD2 . TRBV5-1 19 TGCGCCAGCAGCTTGGAGGCTAGCGGGAGTTTGTATGGTTACAATGAGCAGTTCTTC CASSLEASGSLYGYNEQFF
TRBJ2-7 TRBD2 once TRBV27 15 TGTGCCAGCAGTTTAGCCGGGACTACACGATTGGAGCAGTACTTC CASSLAGTTRLEQYF
TRBJ2-1 . . TRBV27 18 TGTGCCAGCAGTTTATCCCTCAGGTTACGAGCGAAGGACAATGAGCAGTTCTTC CASSLSLRLRAKDNEQFF
TRBJ1-5 TRBD1 . TRBV27 16 TGTGCCAGCAGTCCATCACAGGGGGCAAGAGCCCAGCCCCAGCATTTT CASSPSQGARAQPQHF
TRBJ1-2 TRBD1 . TRBV9 17 TGTGCCAGCAGCGCACAGGGGGCGGAGGTCGCATACTATGGCTACACCTTC CASSAQGAEVAYYGYTF
TRBJ1-1 . . TRBV27 14 TGTGCCAGCAGTTTTGGAGGGGTGAACACTGAAGCTTTCTTT CASSFGGVNTEAFF
TRBJ2-1 TRBD2 . TRBV4-1 18 TGCGCCAGCAGCCAAGTGTACCGGGGGCGGGAGGGCATAGATGAGCAGTTCTTC CASSQVYRGREGIDEQFF
TRBJ2-7 . . TRBV6-5 14 TGTGCCAGCAGTTACGGAGGTAGCGAGTACGAGCAGTACTTC CASSYGGSEYEQYF
TRBJ2-1 TRBD2 once TRBV29-1 11 TGCAGCGTTGAAAGCGGGGTTGAGCAGTTCTTC CSVESGVEQFF
TRBJ2-7 TRBD1 . TRBV7-9 14 TGTGCCAGCTCCGATTGGGACAGCTCCTACGAGCAGTACTTC CASSDWDSSYEQYF
TRBJ2-3 TRBD2 . TRBV6-6 15 TGTGCCAGCAGGCTGCGGGAGCCTAGCACAGATACGCAGTATTTT CASRLREPSTDTQYF
TRBJ2-7 . once TRBV4-1 15 TGCGCCAGCAGCCAAGTTGGGGCGGTCCGCTACGAGCAGTACTTC CASSQVGAVRYEQYF
TRBJ1-2 TRBD1 . TRBV7-9 12 TGTGCCAGCAGCTCGCAGGGGGATGGCTACACCTTC CASSSQGDGYTF
TRBJ1-5 TRBD1 once TRBV19 12 TGTGCCAGTAGTGCGAGACAGGGGACCCAGCATTTT CASSARQGTQHF
TRBJ1-4 . . TRBV19 15 TGTGCCAGTACTGCAAATTGGGACATTAATGAAAAACTGTTTTTT CASTANWDINEKLFF
TRBJ2-1 . . TRBV4-3 17 TGCGCCAGCAGCCAAGAAGAGGCGGAGAGCTCCTACAATGAGCAGTTCTTC CASSQEEAESSYNEQFF
TRBJ1-2 . once TRBV29-1 13 TGCAGCGTAGTGGATTTTTCTAACTATGGCTACACCTTC CSVVDFSNYGYTF
TRBJ2-6 . . TRBV19 14 TGTGCCAGTAGTATCGGGTACGGGGCCAACGTCCTGACTTTC CASSIGYGANVLTF
TRBJ1-1 . . TRBV15 15 TGTGCCACCAGCAGAGTTCTGGGGCACAGCACTGAAGCTTTCTTT CATSRVLGHSTEAFF